This passage covers 27 T cell receptor beta chains from one sample sequenced in a study of blood T cells in healthy people across ages. With a J-beta primer mix and a sample-barcoded 5' primer, a second PCR ran roughly 6 to 11 cycles. TCRdb re-analysed the 5' RACE reads in MiXCR, keeping a single row per CDR3 protein. The sample contains roughly 1 million distinct CDR3 sequences, roughly 24% of which appear only once. A further study also used this sample, focusing on T cells of mothers and their children.

The sample consisted of blood. These TCRs come from a girl aged 2-10 years in good health.

This clonotype has more than one count but fewer than ten. This chain uses TRBV7-2 with TRBJ2-4; D tentatively fits TRBD1 or TRBD2 (6 bases each). The CDR3 is 12 amino acids. Trimming stripped 6 bases from V and 7 bases from J, with 10 bases between. Germline V gives CDR1 SGHTA, CDR2 FQGNSA. The CDR3 reads CASRLGGNIQYF. The CDR3 DNA sequence: TGTGCCAGCAGACTAGGGGGGAACATTCAGTACTTC. The full variable domain, its missing parts supplied by reference TRBV7-2 and TRBJ2-4, is GAGVSQSPSNKVTEKGKDVELRCDPISGHTALYWYRQSLGQGLEFLIYFQGNSAPDKSGLPSDRFSAERTGGSVSTLTIQRTQQEDSAVYLCASRLGGNIQYFGAGTRLSVL.

The chain is built from TRBV5-1 and TRBJ2-3; D is undetermined. CDR1 SGHRS and CDR2 YFSETQ come from the germline V gene. V dropped 1 base and J dropped 2 bases, with 20 bases sitting between them. CDR3 length: 18 residues. CDR3 DNA: TGCGCCAGCAGCTTGCCCGACCGCAAAATTACGACCACAGATACGCAGTATTTT. It specifies CASSLPDRKITTTDTQYF.

The chain carries TRBV12-3 or TRBV12-4 and TRBJ2-7; possibly TRBD2 for D (6 bases). Between the trimmed V and J ends, which lost 2 bases and 6 bases, there was a span of 14 bases. The CDR3 has 14 residues. CDR3 DNA: TGTGCCAGCAGTTTAAGGCGGAGGGAAAGCGAGCAGTACTTC. This translates into CASSLRRRESEQYF.

The gene calls are TRBV5-6 and TRBJ2-1; D may be TRBD1 or TRBD2 (5 bases each). The better agreement between TRBJ2-5 and the DNA end casts doubt on the J call. The CDR3 spans 14 residues. Per the germline V gene, CDR1 is SGHDT and CDR2 is YYEEEE. In nucleotides, the CDR3 is TGTGCCAGCAGCTTGGGGGGGACGTTGGAGACCCAGTACTTC. Translating it yields CASSLGGTLETQYF.

This clonotype turned up a few times. This chain connects TRBV4-1 to TRBJ2-1; D is uncertain. The CDR3 has 18 residues. CDR1 is MGHRA and CDR2 is YSYEKL in the germline V gene. Trimming removed 2 bases at V and 2 bases at J, with 19 bases between. Written as DNA, the CDR3 is TGCGCCAGCAGCCAAAAACCGAAGGCGACAAATCCCTACAATGAGCAGTTCTTC. This encodes CASSQKPKATNPYNEQFF.

This sequence joins TRBV4-3 and TRBJ2-5; D gene unclear. The CDR3 contains 15 residues. The germline CDR1 and CDR2 sequences are LGHNA and YSLEER. V was clipped by 0 bases and J by 5 bases, with 13 bases between them. The CDR3, as DNA: TGCGCCAGCAGCCAAGACAGGACCAGATGGGAGACCCAGTACTTC. This gives the protein CASSQDRTRWETQYF.

V usage is TRBV7-3 and J usage is TRBJ2-1, with 7 bases fitting TRBD2. CDR1 and CDR2 from the germline V gene are SGHTA and FQGTGA. The CDR3 spans 19 residues. Trimming at V came to 2 bases and at J to 4 bases, leaving 17 bases not matched to a gene. The CDR3 DNA is TGTGCCAGCAGCTTATATGGTGGCACCGCGGGAGTACCGTACAATGAGCAGTTCTTC. Translating gives CASSLYGGTAGVPYNEQFF.

The V and J genes are TRBV7-9 and TRBJ1-4, with TRBD1 as a possible D gene (5 bases). CDR1 and CDR2 (germline): SEHNR, FQNEAQ (reference sequence). The CDR3 is 14 amino acids. Trimming removed 1 base from V and 7 bases from J, with 10 bases in between. The CDR3 bases are TGTGCCAGCAGCTTAGGACAGAGAGGTGAAAAACTGTTTTTT. This encodes CASSLGQRGEKLFF.

The table lists this clonotype with a few counts. The chain uses TRBV10-3 and TRBJ2-7; tentative D call: TRBD1 (5 bases). Germline V CDR1 and CDR2: ENHRY, SYGVKD. CDR3 length: 15 amino acids. V gave up 9 bases and J gave up 3 bases, with 21 bases separating them. The CDR3 spells CAIATDNPIGYEQYF. The CDR3 DNA reads TGTGCCATTGCGACGGACAACCCAATCGGCTACGAGCAGTACTTC.

For this clonotype: At one end the junction does not follow the germline gene, possibly because of a read error. The chain has TRBV27 and TRBJ1-2; a possible D gene is TRBD1 (5 bases). Germline V CDR1 and CDR2: MNHEY, SMNVEV (reference sequence). The CDR3 consists of 13 residues. CDR3 bases: TGTGCCGGCAGTTTGACAGCTGCCTATGGCTACACCTTC. It translates to CAGSLTAAYGYTF.

In its sample, this clonotype was seen a few times. This chain links TRBV7-9 with TRBJ1-2; 7 bases match TRBD1. This CDR3 comprises 13 residues. Germline values: CDR1 SEHNR, CDR2 FQNEAQ (reference sequence). V shed 6 bases, J shed 4 bases, and the junction held 5 bases outside the gene matches. The CDR3 coding sequence is TGTGCCAGCAGTCACCGGGACAGCTATGGCTACACCTTC. It specifies CASSHRDSYGYTF.

In this sample, this clonotype turned up a few times. V and J are TRBV20-1 and TRBJ2-7; 9 nucleotides align to TRBD2. The germline V gene encodes CDR1 DFQATT and CDR2 SNEGSKA (reference sequence). The CDR3 extends over 13 amino acids. The V and J ends lost 6 bases and 0 bases, in that order; junction bases with no gene match: 3. CDR3 in amino acids: CSAVAGDSYEQYF. The CDR3, as DNA: TGCAGTGCAGTAGCGGGGGACTCCTACGAGCAGTACTTC.

The gene calls are TRBV20-1 and TRBJ1-2, with unresolved D. The germline CDR1 and CDR2 sequences are DFQATT and SNEGSKA (reference sequence). The CDR3 is 11 amino acids. V was clipped by 4 bases and J by 7 bases, with 10 bases between them. The CDR3 reads CSATTSGGYTF. The CDR3, as DNA: TGCAGTGCTACGACCAGCGGTGGCTACACCTTC.

The chain joins TRBV3-1 to TRBJ1-1, with D maybe TRBD1 (5 bases). Germline loops: CDR1 LGHDT, CDR2 YNNKEL (reference sequence). Deletions cut 4 bases from V and 3 bases from J, with 12 bases between. CDR3 length equals 14 residues. The CDR3 nucleotides read TGTGCCAGCAGCCGGACCGACAGAGACACTGAAGCTTTCTTT. Protein sequence: CASSRTDRDTEAFF.

The CDR3 loop reads CSATRVGSNEQFF. In nucleotides, the CDR3 is TGCAGTGCTACCAGGGTGGGTAGCAATGAGCAGTTCTTC. The rearrangement joins TRBV20-1 to TRBJ2-1, with D perhaps TRBD1 (5 bases). The CDR3 runs 13 residues. V lost 4 bases, J lost 6 bases, and 13 bases lay in between. The germline V gene has CDR1 DFQATT and CDR2 SNEGSKA (reference sequence).

On this clonotype itself: A junction end diverges from the germline sequence, so it may reflect a read error. The chain is built from TRBV7-2 and TRBJ2-5; perhaps D is TRBD1 or TRBD2 (5 bases each). This CDR3 comprises 15 residues. Germline V CDR1 and CDR2: SGHTA, FQGNSA. Here the CDR3 reads CASSLAPGMGETQYF. The CDR3 DNA sequence: TGTGCCAGCAGCTTAGCTCCGGGGATGGGGGAGACCCAATACTTC.

This chain uses TRBV11-2 with TRBJ2-1; D tentatively fits TRBD1 or TRBD2 (5 bases each). The end of the DNA fits TRBJ2-5 better, so the J call may be wrong. This CDR3 has 14 residues. Germline V CDR1 and CDR2: SGHAT, FQNNGV. The CDR3 reads CASSPQRGAETQYF. CDR3 sequence (DNA): TGTGCCAGCAGCCCACAACGGGGCGCGGAGACCCAGTACTTC.

This clonotype was seen only a few times. J is TRBJ1-1 and V is TRBV29-1; TRBD1 might be the D (5 bases). The CDR3 covers 13 residues. Trimming took off 3 bases at V and 6 bases at J, with 14 bases between the two ends. Per germline, CDR1 SQVTM and CDR2 ANQGSEA. CDR3 nucleotides: TGCAGCGTTGAGGGGCACAAAGGCCCTGAAGCTTTCTTT. Amino acids: CSVEGHKGPEAFF.

This chain joins TRBV5-1 and TRBJ1-5, with D possibly matching TRBD1 (6 bases). The CDR3 covers 13 residues. Trimming shortened V by 4 bases and J by 9 bases, and 14 bases separated the two germline ends. Germline V gene data show CDR1 as SGHRS and CDR2 as YFSETQ. The DNA of the CDR3 is TGCGCCAGCAGCCCGACAGGAGGGCGGCCCCAGCATTTT. This translates into CASSPTGGRPQHF.

This clonotype appeared a single time. The J gene is TRBJ2-7, the V gene TRBV12-3 or TRBV12-4; 13 positions match TRBD2. V lost 1 base to trimming and J lost 2 bases; unmatched junction nucleotides: 14. The CDR3 sequence is 20 residues long. The CDR3, as DNA: TGTGCCAGCAGTTTAGAAGTAATAACCGTTACTAGCGGGGGGGCCTACGAGCAGTACTTC. Encoded protein: CASSLEVITVTSGGAYEQYF.

Notes on this clonotype: At one boundary the junction diverges from the germline segment, which might be a read error. V is TRBV25-1 and J is TRBJ2-7; 9 bases map to TRBD2. CDR3 length: 15 amino acids. Germline V gene data show CDR1 as MGHDK and CDR2 as SYGVNS. CDR3 protein: CDSSERLAGTYEQYF. In DNA form, the CDR3 reads TGTGACAGCAGTGAGCGGCTAGCGGGGACCTACGAGCAGTACTTC.

The chain is built from TRBV13 and TRBJ1-2; D is undetermined. CDR3 length equals 18 residues. The germline V and J ends were trimmed by 4 bases and 2 bases, with 23 bases remaining between them. Germline CDR1 reads PRHDT; CDR2 reads FYEKMQ (reference sequence). CDR3 in DNA: TGTGCCAGCAGCTCCCACCCAGCCATCCTTTTCCCCAACTATGGCTACACCTTC. This encodes CASSSHPAILFPNYGYTF. The whole variable domain, filled in from reference TRBV13 and TRBJ1-2, reads AAGVIQSPRHLIKEKRETATLKCYPIPRHDTVYWYQQGPGQDPQFLISFYEKMQSDKGSIPDRFSAQQFSDYHSELNMSSLELGDSALYFCASSSHPAILFPNYGYTFGSGTRLTVV.

Many counts were recorded for this clonotype. For the CDR3, the DNA is TGTGCCAGCAGTCCGACAGGGGCCTACGAGCAGTACTTC. This gives the protein CASSPTGAYEQYF. The rearrangement joins TRBV7-9 to TRBJ2-7, with 8 bases identical to TRBD1. Per the germline V gene, CDR1 is SEHNR and CDR2 is FQNEAQ (reference sequence). With 6 bases clipped from V and 2 bases from J, the junction kept 3 bases outside the gene matches. The CDR3 totals 13 residues.

The rearrangement uses TRBV28 and TRBJ2-7; D might be TRBD2 (7 bases). Trimming removed 6 bases from V and 5 bases from J, with 23 bases in between. CDR1 is MDHEN and CDR2 is SYDVKM in the germline V gene. The CDR3 has 16 amino acids. The CDR3 bases are TGTGCCAGCAGCTCACCTCGCGGGGGCGGGTCGGACGAGCAGTACTTC. Its translation is CASSSPRGGGSDEQYF. Full variable domain (missing parts from reference TRBV28 and TRBJ2-7): DVKVTQSSRYLVKRTGEKVFLECVQDMDHENMFWYRQDPGLGLRLIYFSYDVKMKEKGDIPEGYSVSREKKERFSLILESASTNQTSMYLCASSSPRGGGSDEQYFGPGTRLTVT.

Note on this clonotype: One junction end does not reproduce the germline sequence, and a read error may be involved. The chain recombines TRBV14 with TRBJ1-1; D not resolved. This CDR3 is 13 amino acids long. Germline V CDR1 and CDR2: SGHDN, FVKESK. DNA of the CDR3: TGTGCCAGCAGTCAAGAATTGAACACTGAAACTTTCTTT. Translating gives CASSQELNTETFF.

The chain is built from TRBV28 and TRBJ2-7, with D tentatively TRBD2 (6 bases). The germline V gene has CDR1 MDHEN and CDR2 SYDVKM. The V and J ends lost 4 bases and 4 bases respectively, with 26 bases between them. The CDR3 spans 18 residues. Written as DNA, the CDR3 is TGTGCCAGCAGTTCCAGAATTGGGGCTAGCGCTACACTTTACGAGCAGTACTTC. Encoded protein: CASSSRIGASATLYEQYF.

This rearrangement joins TRBV27 to TRBJ1-4, with a weak D call TRBD1 (5 bases). The germline gives CDR1 MNHEY, CDR2 SMNVEV (reference sequence). The CDR3 is 16 amino acids. Deletions cut 2 bases from V and 5 bases from J, with 15 bases between. The CDR3 here is CASSLERGSGNEKLFF. The CDR3 nucleotides are TGTGCCAGCAGTTTAGAGCGGGGATCAGGGAATGAAAAACTGTTTTTT. The variable domain in full, completed from reference TRBV27 and TRBJ1-4, reads EAQVTQNPRYLITVTGKKLTVTCSQNMNHEYMSWYRQDPGLGLRQIYYSMNVEVTDKGDVPEGYKVSRKEKRNFPLILESPSPNQTSLYFCASSLERGSGNEKLFFGSGTQLSVL.